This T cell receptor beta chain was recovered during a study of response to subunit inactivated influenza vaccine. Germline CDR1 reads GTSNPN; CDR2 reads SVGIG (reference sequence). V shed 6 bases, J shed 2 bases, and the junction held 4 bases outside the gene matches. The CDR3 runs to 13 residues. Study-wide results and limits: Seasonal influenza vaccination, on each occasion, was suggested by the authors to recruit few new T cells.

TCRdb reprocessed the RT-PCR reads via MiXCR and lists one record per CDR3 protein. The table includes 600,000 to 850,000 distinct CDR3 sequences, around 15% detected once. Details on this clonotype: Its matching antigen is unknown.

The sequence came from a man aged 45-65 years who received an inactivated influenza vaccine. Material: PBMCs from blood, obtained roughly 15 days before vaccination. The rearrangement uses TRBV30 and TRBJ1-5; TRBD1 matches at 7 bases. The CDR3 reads CACQTGGNQPQHF. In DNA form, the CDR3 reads TGTGCCTGCCAAACAGGGGGCAATCAGCCCCAGCATTTT.